This T cell receptor beta chain was documented in a study of T cell repertoires in cytomegalovirus infection. This CDR3 is 10 amino acids long. V lost 2 bases, J lost 8 bases, and 6 bases lay in between. CDR1 and CDR2 from the germline V gene are SQVTM and ANQGSEA. Via MiXCR, TCRdb re-called the reads, giving one row per CDR3 protein. Of roughly 100,000 distinct CDR3 sequences in the sample, approximately 17% were seen once. The TCR comes from a human donor in good health (CMV status not recorded). Some clones in this sample may be carry-over from other donors' samples. Sequencing input: PBMCs. The chain carries TRBV29-1 and TRBJ1-1; the D is unclear. CDR3 nucleotides: TGCAGCGTTGAATCCGGGGAAGCTTTCTTT. Translated, it gives CSVESGEAFF.